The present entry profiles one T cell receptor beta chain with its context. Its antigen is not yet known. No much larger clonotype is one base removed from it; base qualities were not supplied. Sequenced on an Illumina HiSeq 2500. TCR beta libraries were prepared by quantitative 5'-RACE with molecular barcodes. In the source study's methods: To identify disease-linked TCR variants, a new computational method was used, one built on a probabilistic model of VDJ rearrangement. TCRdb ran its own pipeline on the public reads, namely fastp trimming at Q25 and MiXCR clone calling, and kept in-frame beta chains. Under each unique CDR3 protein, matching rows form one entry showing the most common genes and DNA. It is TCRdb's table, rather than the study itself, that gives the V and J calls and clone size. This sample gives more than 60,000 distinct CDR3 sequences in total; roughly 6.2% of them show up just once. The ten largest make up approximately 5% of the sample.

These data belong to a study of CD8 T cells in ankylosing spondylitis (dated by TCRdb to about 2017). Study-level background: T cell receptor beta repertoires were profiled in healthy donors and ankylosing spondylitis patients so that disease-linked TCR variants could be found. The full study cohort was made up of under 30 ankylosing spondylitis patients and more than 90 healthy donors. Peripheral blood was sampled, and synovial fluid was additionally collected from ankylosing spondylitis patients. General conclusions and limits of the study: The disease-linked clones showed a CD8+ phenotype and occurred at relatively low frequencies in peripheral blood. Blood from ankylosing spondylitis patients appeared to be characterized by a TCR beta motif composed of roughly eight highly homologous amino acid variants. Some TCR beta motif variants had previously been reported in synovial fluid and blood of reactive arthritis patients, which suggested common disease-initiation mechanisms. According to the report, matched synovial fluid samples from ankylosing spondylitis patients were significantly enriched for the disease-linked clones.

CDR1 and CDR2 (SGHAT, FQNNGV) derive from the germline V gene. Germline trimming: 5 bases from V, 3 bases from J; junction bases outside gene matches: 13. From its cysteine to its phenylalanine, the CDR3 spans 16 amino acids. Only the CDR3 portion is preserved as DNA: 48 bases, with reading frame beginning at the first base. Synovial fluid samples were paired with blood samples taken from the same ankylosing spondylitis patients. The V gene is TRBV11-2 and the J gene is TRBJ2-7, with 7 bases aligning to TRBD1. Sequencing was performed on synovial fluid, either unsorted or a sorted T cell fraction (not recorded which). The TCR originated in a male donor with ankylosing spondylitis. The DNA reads TGTGCCAGCAGCAAGACGGGACAGCAAACCGACTACGAGCAGTACTTC. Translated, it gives CASSKTGQQTDYEQYF.